The 14 T cell receptor beta chains below were found in one sample sequenced in a study of CD4 T cells in relation to SARS-CoV-2 and coronaviruses. Unexposed donor CD4+ T cells date from 2011-2018, before the COVID-19 pandemic. Clones were sequenced by immunoSEQ multiplex PCR, and TCRdb holds only the in-frame ones, with some missing. The table has under 70,000 clones, 86% seen once. Sequenced input: memory CD4+ T cells from PBMCs. The receptors derive from a human donor in good health.

This clone was recorded once. The chain employs TRBV7-6 and TRBJ1-1; D gene unclear. Germline loops: CDR1 SGHVS, CDR2 FNYEAQ. The CDR3 contains 13 residues. Trimming removed 5 bases at V and 2 bases at J, with 9 bases between. CDR3 in amino acids: CASSRGSNTEAFF. DNA for the CDR3: TGTGCCAGCAGCCGGGGAAGCAACACTGAAGCTTTCTTT.

V usage is TRBV14 and J usage is TRBJ2-5; D is uncertain. The CDR3 spans 17 residues. V gave up 2 bases and J gave up 3 bases, with 19 bases separating them. Germline lookup yields CDR1 SGHDN and CDR2 FVKESK. The CDR3 sequence: CASSQIGPFGNEETQYF. As DNA, the CDR3 is TGTGCCAGCAGCCAAATAGGTCCATTCGGTAACGAAGAGACCCAGTACTTC.

The chain has TRBV4-2 and TRBJ1-2; 10 nucleotides align to TRBD1. CDR1 and CDR2 (germline): LGHNA, YNFKEQ. The CDR3 spans 16 residues. The V and J ends lost 3 bases and 4 bases, in that order; junction bases with no gene match: 8. This CDR3 is CASSQPDRGLIYGYTF. The CDR3 bases are TGTGCCAGCAGCCAGCCCGACAGGGGGCTCATCTATGGCTACACCTTC.

The gene calls are TRBV15 and TRBJ2-7; weak D call: TRBD1 (7 bases). Germline values: CDR1 LNHNV, CDR2 YYDKDF (reference sequence). V lost 6 bases, J lost 4 bases, and 19 bases lay in between. The CDR3 contains 15 residues. The CDR3 loop reads CATSGGGSGGYEQYF. In nucleotides, the CDR3 is TGTGCCACCAGTGGTGGGGGCTCAGGGGGGTACGAGCAGTACTTC.

The chain has TRBV18 and TRBJ2-1, with TRBD2 matching 10 bases. The V segment lost 3 bases and the J segment 5 bases; nucleotides outside the gene matches: 7. This CDR3 is built from 16 residues. Germline CDR1 KGHSH, CDR2 LQKENI. This CDR3 is CASSPREGLANNEQFF. CDR3 DNA: TGTGCCAGCTCACCGCGAGAGGGACTAGCGAACAATGAGCAGTTCTTC.

A note on this clone: One end of the junction varies from germline; a read error may be responsible. The rearrangement joins TRBV2 to TRBJ2-1; TRBD1 or TRBD2 may be the D gene (5 bases each). Germline values: CDR1 SNHLY, CDR2 FYNNEI. There are 16 residues in the CDR3. CDR3 sequence (DNA): TGTGCCAGCAGGGAAGACCCAGGGACCCCCTACAATGAGCAGTTCTTC. Its translation: CASREDPGTPYNEQFF.

V usage is TRBV6-6 and J usage is TRBJ1-2; D possibly corresponds to TRBD1 (6 bases). The CDR3 runs 18 residues. V lost 5 bases, J lost 0 bases, and 22 bases lay in between. The V gene's germline CDR1 is MNHNY and CDR2 SVGAGI (reference sequence). CDR3 residues: CASSRRDRTLGSNYGYTF. The CDR3 DNA follows: TGTGCCAGCAGTCGCCGAGACAGGACCCTAGGCTCTAACTATGGCTACACCTTC.

The chain joins TRBV3-1 (or the pseudogene TRBV3-2) to TRBJ2-5; 9 bases fit TRBD2. This CDR3 is built from 15 residues. Germline CDR1 LGHDT, CDR2 YNNKEL (reference sequence). V was clipped by 3 bases and J by 0 bases; unmatched bases: 2. Here the CDR3 reads CASSQGTSNQETQYF. DNA for the CDR3: TGTGCCAGCAGCCAGGGGACTAGCAACCAAGAGACCCAGTACTTC.

This clone was observed a handful of times. The gene calls are TRBV4-2 and TRBJ1-5; D ambiguous. This CDR3 region has 16 residues. Trimming stripped 4 bases from V and 3 bases from J, with 16 bases between. Germline-derived CDR1 and CDR2 are LGHNA and YNFKEQ. The CDR3 protein is CASSPLRGENNQPQHF. The DNA for the CDR3 is TGTGCCAGCAGCCCCCTCCGTGGGGAAAACAATCAGCCCCAGCATTTT.

The V call is TRBV6-6, the J call TRBJ1-4, with TRBD1 matching 7 bases. V trimming: 5 bases; J trimming: 5 bases; junction bases outside the gene matches: 5. Germline V gene lookup returns CDR1 MNHNY and CDR2 SVGAGI (reference sequence). This CDR3 contains 14 residues. CDR3 loop: CASSKGTANEKLFF. As DNA, the CDR3 is TGTGCCAGCAGTAAGGGGACAGCGAATGAAAAACTGTTTTTT.

This clone came up once. This sequence joins TRBV12-1 and TRBJ2-7; TRBD2, the table's D call, lacks a check against the DNA. TRBV12-1 is reported as a pseudogene. CDR3 length equals 18 residues. CDR3 coding DNA: TGTGCCAGCAGCTTTGCGAACATACTAGCGAGATACCAATACGAGCAGTACTTC. Its protein is CASSFANILARYQYEQYF.

This clone was observed a single time. The chain couples TRBV7-7 to TRBJ2-7, with TRBD1 matching 12 bases. The junction had 9 bases not matched to a gene; V was cut back by 6 bases and J by 3 bases. The CDR3 runs 16 residues. CDR1 and CDR2 (germline): SSHAT, FNYEAQ (reference sequence). The CDR3: CASREEGTGGGYEQYF. CDR3 DNA: TGTGCCAGCAGGGAAGAGGGGACAGGGGGCGGCTACGAGCAGTACTTC.

This rearrangement joins TRBV7-6 to TRBJ1-3; D gene ambiguous. Trimming took 5 bases from V and 1 from J, leaving 12 bases between them. In germline, CDR1 is SGHVS, CDR2 FNYEAQ. CDR3 length: 15 amino acids. CDR3 sequence (DNA): TGTGCCAGCAGCCAACCACAGACTTCTGGAAACACCATATATTTT. Residues: CASSQPQTSGNTIYF.

The genes are TRBV14 and TRBJ2-3, with TRBD2 identical over 12 bases. Germline V gene lookup returns CDR1 SGHDN and CDR2 FVKESK. The CDR3 length is 15 residues. The V and J ends lost 4 bases and 9 bases, in that order; junction bases with no gene match: 8. In DNA form, the CDR3 reads TGTGCCAGCAGCCCGGGACTAGCGGGTGGAGCAACGCAGTATTTT. This gives the protein CASSPGLAGGATQYF.